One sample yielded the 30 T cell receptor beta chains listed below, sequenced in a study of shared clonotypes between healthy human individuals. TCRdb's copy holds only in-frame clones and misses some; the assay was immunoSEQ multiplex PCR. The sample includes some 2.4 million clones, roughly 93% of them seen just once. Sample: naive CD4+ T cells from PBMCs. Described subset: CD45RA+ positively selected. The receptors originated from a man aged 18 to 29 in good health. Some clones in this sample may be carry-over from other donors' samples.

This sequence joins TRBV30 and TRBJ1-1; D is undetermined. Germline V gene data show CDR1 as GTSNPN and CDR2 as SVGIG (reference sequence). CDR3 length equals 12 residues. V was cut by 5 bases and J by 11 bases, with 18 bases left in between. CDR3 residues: CAWGRIVAWAFF. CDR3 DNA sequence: TGTGCCTGGGGGCGGATTGTGGCGTGGGCTTTCTTT. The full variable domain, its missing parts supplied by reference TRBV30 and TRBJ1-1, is SQTIHQWPATLVQPVGSPLSLECTVEGTSNPNLYWYRQAAGRGLQLLFYSVGIGQISSEVPQNLSASRPQDRQFILSSKKLLLSDSGFYLCAWGRIVAWAFFGQGTRLTVV.

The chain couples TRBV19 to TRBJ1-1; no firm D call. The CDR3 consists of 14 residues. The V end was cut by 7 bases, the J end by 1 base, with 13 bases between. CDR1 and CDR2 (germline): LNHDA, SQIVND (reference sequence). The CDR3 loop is CASINKGRNTEAFF. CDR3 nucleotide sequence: TGTGCCAGTATAAACAAGGGCCGGAACACTGAAGCTTTCTTT. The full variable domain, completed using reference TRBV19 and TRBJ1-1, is DGGITQSPKYLFRKEGQNVTLSCEQNLNHDAMYWYRQDPGQGLRLIYYSQIVNDFQKGDIAEGYSVSREKKESFPLTVTSAQKNPTAFYLCASINKGRNTEAFFGQGTRLTVV.

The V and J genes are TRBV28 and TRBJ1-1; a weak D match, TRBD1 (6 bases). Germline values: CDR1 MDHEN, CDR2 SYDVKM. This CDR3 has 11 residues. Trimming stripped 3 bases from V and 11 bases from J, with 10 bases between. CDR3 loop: CASSLNRDAFF. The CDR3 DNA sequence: TGTGCCAGCAGTTTGAACAGGGACGCTTTCTTT.

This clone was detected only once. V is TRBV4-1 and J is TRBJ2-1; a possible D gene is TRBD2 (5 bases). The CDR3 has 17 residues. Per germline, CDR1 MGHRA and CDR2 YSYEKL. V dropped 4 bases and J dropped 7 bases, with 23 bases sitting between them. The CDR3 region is CASSPAVRLARGNEQFF. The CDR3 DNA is TGCGCCAGCAGCCCCGCTGTAAGGCTAGCAAGAGGGAATGAGCAGTTCTTC.

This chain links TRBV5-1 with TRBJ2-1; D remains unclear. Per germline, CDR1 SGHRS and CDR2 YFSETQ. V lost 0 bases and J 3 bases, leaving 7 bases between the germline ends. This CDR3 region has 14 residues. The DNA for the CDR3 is TGCGCCAGCAGCTTGGATAGACACTACAATGAGCAGTTCTTC. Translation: CASSLDRHYNEQFF.

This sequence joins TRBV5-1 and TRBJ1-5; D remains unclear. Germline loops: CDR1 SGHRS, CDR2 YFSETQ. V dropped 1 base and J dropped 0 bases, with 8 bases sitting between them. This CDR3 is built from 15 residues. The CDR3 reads CASSLTDASNQPQHF. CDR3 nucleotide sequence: TGCGCCAGCAGCTTGACGGACGCTAGCAATCAGCCCCAGCATTTT.

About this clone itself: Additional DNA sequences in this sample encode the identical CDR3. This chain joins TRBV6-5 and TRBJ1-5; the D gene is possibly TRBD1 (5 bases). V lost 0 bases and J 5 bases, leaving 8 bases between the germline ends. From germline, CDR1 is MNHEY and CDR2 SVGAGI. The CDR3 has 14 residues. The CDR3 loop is CASSYSGRDQPQHF. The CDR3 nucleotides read TGTGCCAGCAGTTACTCGGGCAGGGATCAGCCCCAGCATTTT.

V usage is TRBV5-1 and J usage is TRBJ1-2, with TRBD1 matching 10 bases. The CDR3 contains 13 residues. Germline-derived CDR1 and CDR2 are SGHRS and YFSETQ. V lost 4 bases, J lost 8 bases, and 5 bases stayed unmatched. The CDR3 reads CASSGQGEEGYTF. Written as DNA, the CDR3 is TGCGCCAGCAGCGGACAGGGGGAAGAGGGCTACACCTTC.

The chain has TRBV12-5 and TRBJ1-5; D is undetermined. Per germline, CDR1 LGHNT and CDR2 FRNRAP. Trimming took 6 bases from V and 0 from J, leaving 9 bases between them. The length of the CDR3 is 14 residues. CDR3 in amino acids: CASGLDGSNQPQHF. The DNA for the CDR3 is TGTGCTAGTGGCCTGGACGGTAGCAATCAGCCCCAGCATTTT.

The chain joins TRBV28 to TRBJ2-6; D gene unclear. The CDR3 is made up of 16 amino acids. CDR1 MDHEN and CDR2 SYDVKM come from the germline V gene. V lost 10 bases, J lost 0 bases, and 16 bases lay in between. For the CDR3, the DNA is TGTGCCACCCCCGGAAGCCCGAACTCTGGGGCCAACGTCCTGACTTTC. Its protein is CATPGSPNSGANVLTF. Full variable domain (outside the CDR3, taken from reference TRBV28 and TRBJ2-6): DVKVTQSSRYLVKRTGEKVFLECVQDMDHENMFWYRQDPGLGLRLIYFSYDVKMKEKGDIPEGYSVSREKKERFSLILESASTNQTSMYLCATPGSPNSGANVLTFGAGSRLTVL.

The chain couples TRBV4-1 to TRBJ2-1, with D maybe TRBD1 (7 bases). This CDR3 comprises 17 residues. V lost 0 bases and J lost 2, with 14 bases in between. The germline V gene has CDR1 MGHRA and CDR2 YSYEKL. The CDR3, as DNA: TGCGCCAGCAGCCAAGACCCAGGGGGGAAAACCTACAATGAGCAGTTCTTC. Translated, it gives CASSQDPGGKTYNEQFF.

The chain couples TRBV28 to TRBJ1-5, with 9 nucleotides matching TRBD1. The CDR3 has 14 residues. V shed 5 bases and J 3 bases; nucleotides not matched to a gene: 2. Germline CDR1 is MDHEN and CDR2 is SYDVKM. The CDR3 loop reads CASSRTGDNQPQHF. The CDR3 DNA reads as TGTGCCAGCAGTCGGACAGGGGACAATCAGCCCCAGCATTTT.

The CDR3 nucleotides are TGTGCCAGCTCAAGGACCGCAGACTACGAGCAGTACTTC. It encodes CASSRTADYEQYF. V and J are TRBV18 and TRBJ2-7; D unresolved. The germline gives CDR1 KGHSH, CDR2 LQKENI. Trimming took off 5 bases at V and 3 bases at J, with 11 bases between the two ends. The CDR3 sequence is 13 residues long.

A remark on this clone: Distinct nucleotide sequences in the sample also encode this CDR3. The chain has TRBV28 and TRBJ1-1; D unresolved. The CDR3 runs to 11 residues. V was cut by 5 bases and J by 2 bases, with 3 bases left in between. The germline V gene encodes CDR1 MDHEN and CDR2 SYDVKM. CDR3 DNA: TGTGCCAGCAGTATAAACACTGAAGCTTTCTTT. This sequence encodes CASSINTEAFF.

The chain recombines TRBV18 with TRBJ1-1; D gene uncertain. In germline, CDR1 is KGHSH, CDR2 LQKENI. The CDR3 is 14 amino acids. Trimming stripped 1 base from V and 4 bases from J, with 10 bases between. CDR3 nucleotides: TGTGCCAGCTCACCACGGGGTGTAGGCACTGAAGCTTTCTTT. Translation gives CASSPRGVGTEAFF. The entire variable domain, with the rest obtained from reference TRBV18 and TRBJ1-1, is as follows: NAGVMQNPRHLVRRRGQEARLRCSPMKGHSHVYWYRQLPEEGLKFMVYLQKENIIDESGMPKERFSAEFPKEGPSILRIQQVVRGDSAAYFCASSPRGVGTEAFFGQGTRLTVV.

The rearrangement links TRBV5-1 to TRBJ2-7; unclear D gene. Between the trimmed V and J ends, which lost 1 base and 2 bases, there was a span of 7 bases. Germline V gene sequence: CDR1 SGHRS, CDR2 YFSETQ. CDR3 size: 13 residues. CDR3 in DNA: TGCGCCAGCAGCTTGAGACAAGCCTACGAGCAGTACTTC. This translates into CASSLRQAYEQYF. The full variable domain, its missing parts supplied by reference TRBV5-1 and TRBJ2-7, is KAGVTQTPRYLIKTRGQQVTLSCSPISGHRSVSWYQQTPGQGLQFLFEYFSETQRNKGNFPGRFSGRQFSNSRSEMNVSTLELGDSALYLCASSLRQAYEQYFGPGTRLTVT.

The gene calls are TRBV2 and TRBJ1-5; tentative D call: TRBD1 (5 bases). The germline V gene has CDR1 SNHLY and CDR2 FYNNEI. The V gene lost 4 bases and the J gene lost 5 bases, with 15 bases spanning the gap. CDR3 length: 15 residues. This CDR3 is CASSVLWGRDQPQHF. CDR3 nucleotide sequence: TGTGCCAGCAGTGTTTTGTGGGGCAGGGATCAGCCCCAGCATTTT.

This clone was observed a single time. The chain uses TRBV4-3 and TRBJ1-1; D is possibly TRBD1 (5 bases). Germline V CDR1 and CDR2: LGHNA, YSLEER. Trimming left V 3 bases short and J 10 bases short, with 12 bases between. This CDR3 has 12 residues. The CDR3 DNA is TGCGCCAGCAGCCAGGGGGGGACGGGAGCTTTCTTT. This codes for CASSQGGTGAFF.

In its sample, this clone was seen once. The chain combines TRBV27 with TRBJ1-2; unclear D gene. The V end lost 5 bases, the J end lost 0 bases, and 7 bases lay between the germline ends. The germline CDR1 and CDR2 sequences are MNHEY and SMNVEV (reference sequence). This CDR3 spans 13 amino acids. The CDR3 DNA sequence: TGTGCCAGCAGTCCCCTAGCTAACTATGGCTACACCTTC. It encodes CASSPLANYGYTF.

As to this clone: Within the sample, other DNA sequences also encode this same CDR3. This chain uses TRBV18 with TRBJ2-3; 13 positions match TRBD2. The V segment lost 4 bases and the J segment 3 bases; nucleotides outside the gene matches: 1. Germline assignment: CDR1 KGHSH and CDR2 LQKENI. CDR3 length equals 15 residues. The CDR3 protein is CASSRGLAGTDTQYF. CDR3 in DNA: TGTGCCAGCTCACGGGGACTAGCGGGGACAGATACGCAGTATTTT.

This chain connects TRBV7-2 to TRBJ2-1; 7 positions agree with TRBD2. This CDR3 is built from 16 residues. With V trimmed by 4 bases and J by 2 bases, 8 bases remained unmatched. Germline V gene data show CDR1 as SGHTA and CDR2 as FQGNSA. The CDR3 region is CASSSSTSVAYNEQFF. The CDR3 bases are TGTGCCAGCAGCTCCTCTACTAGCGTCGCCTACAATGAGCAGTTCTTC.

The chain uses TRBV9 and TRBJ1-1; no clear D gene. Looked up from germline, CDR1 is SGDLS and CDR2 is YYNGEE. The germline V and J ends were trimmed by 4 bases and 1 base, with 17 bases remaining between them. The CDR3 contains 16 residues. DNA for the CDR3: TGTGCCAGCAGCCCCCAGGTCGGGCGGACGAACACTGAAGCTTTCTTT. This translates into CASSPQVGRTNTEAFF.

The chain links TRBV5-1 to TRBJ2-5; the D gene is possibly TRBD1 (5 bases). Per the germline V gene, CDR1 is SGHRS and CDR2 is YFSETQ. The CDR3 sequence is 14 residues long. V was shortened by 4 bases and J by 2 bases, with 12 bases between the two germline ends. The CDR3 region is CASSQGVGQETQYF. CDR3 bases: TGCGCCAGCAGCCAAGGGGTCGGGCAAGAGACCCAGTACTTC. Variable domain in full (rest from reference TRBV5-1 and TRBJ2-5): KAGVTQTPRYLIKTRGQQVTLSCSPISGHRSVSWYQQTPGQGLQFLFEYFSETQRNKGNFPGRFSGRQFSNSRSEMNVSTLELGDSALYLCASSQGVGQETQYFGPGTRLLVL.

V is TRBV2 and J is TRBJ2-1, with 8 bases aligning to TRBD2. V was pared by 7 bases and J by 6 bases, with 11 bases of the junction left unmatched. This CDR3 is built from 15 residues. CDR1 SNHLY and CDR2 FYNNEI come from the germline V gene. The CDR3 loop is CASTQIGTRINEQFF. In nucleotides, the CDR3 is TGTGCCAGCACCCAGATCGGGACTAGGATCAATGAGCAGTTCTTC.

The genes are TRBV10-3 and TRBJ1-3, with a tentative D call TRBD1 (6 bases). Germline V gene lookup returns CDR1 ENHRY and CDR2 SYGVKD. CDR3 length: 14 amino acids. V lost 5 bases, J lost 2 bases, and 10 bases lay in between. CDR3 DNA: TGTGCCATCAGTAGACAGGTAGCTGGAAACACCATATATTTT. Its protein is CAISRQVAGNTIYF.

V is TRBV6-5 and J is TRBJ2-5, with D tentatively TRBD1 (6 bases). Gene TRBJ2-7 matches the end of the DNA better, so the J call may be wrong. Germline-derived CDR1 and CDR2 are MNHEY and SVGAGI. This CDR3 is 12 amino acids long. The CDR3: CASSSRGYEQYF. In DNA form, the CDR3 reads TGTGCCAGCAGCTCGAGGGGGTACGAGCAGTACTTC.

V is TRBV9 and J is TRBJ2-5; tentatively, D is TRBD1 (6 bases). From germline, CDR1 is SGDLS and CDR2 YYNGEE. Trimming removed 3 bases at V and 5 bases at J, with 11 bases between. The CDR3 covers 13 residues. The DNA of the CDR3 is TGTGCCAGCAGCGCAAGACAGGCGGAGACCCAGTACTTC. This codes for CASSARQAETQYF.

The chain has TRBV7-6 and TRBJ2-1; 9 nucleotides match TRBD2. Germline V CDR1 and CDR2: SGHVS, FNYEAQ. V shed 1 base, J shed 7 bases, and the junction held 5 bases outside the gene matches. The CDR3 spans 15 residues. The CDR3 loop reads CASSLGVSGSNEQFF. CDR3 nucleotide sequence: TGTGCCAGCAGCTTAGGGGTTAGCGGGAGTAATGAGCAGTTCTTC.

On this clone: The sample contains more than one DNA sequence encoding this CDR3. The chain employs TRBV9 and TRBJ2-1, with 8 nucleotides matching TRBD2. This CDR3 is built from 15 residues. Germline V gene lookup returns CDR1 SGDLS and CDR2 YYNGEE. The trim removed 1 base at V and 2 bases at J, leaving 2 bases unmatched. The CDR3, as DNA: TGTGCCAGCAGCGTAAATAGCGGGGCCTACAATGAGCAGTTCTTC. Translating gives CASSVNSGAYNEQFF.

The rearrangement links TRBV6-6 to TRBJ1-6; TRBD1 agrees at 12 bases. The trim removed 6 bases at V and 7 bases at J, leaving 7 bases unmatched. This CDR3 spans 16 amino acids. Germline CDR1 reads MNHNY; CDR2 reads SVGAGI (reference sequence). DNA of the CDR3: TGTGCCAGCAGCCAGGGACAGGGGGCTTGGAATTCACCCCTCCACTTT. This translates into CASSQGQGAWNSPLHF.